These T cell receptor beta chains were read from a single sample in a study of cytomegalovirus exposure and HLA in healthy donors. The table came from immunoSEQ multiplex PCR; TCRdb's copy has only in-frame clones and leaves some out. The table records about 180,000 clones, over 75% of them present only once. Sequencing used PBMCs. The receptors derive from a woman aged 30 to 39 in good health and CMV-seronegative. The CDR3 runs from the conserved cysteine through the conserved F or W. D genes are given only for firm matches. Not all rows give a size; the values are once, few, many and, for expanded clones, a class.

CDR3 length,clone size,J gene,V gene,D gene,CDR3 protein,CDR3 DNA
14,NA,TRBJ2-7,TRBV9,TRBD2,CASSERGGGYEQYF,TGTGCCAGCAGCGAGCGGGGGGGCGGGTACGAGCAGTACTTC
13,NA,TRBJ1-1,TRBV2,NA,CASSPRSQTEAFF,TGTGCCAGCAGCCCCCGGTCACAGACTGAAGCTTTCTTT
15,NA,TRBJ1-4,TRBV15,NA,CATSRDPGANEKLFF,TGTGCCACCAGCAGAGATCCGGGGGCTAATGAAAAACTGTTTTTT
12,NA,TRBJ1-1,TRBV12-5,NA,CASGSPHGRAFF,TGTGCTAGTGGTTCCCCTCATGGGAGGGCTTTCTTT
14,NA,TRBJ1-2,TRBV5-1,NA,CASTHGQGSSGYTF,TGCGCCAGCACCCACGGGCAGGGAAGTAGTGGCTACACCTTC
17,NA,TRBJ2-1,TRBV4-1,TRBD2,CASSHPVRGGDYNEQFF,TGCGCCAGCAGCCACCCGGTCCGCGGGGGAGATTACAATGAGCAGTTCTTC
15,NA,TRBJ1-5,TRBV6-6,NA,CASSYRTGGNQPQHF,TGTGCCAGCAGTTACCGCACGGGTGGCAATCAGCCCCAGCATTTT
12,NA,TRBJ2-7,TRBV7-2,NA,CASSATGREQYF,TGTGCCAGCAGCGCAACAGGGCGGGAGCAGTACTTC
12,once,TRBJ1-5,TRBV29-1,NA,CSAWGGSGPQHF,TGCAGCGCCTGGGGGGGTTCAGGGCCCCAGCATTTT
15,few,TRBJ1-5,TRBV7-6,NA,CASSLDDKGNQPQHF,TGTGCCAGCAGCTTAGATGACAAGGGCAATCAGCCCCAGCATTTT
14,NA,TRBJ1-6,TRBV19,TRBD1,CASSIRGQNSPLHF,TGTGCCAGTAGTATTAGGGGGCAGAATTCACCCCTCCACTTT
16,NA,TRBJ2-3,TRBV9,NA,CASSVNPTASTDTQYF,TGTGCCAGCAGCGTGAACCCGACAGCTAGCACAGATACGCAGTATTTT
15,NA,TRBJ2-1,TRBV30,NA,CAWSSLFRGYNEQFF,TGTGCCTGGAGTTCCCTCTTTCGGGGCTACAATGAGCAGTTCTTC
11,few,TRBJ1-2,TRBV2,NA,CASSGGGGYTF,TGTGCCAGCAGTGGCGGGGGTGGCTACACCTTC
12,NA,TRBJ1-2,TRBV29-1,NA,CSVASGYDGYTF,TGCAGCGTTGCCTCAGGGTACGATGGCTACACCTTC
13,NA,TRBJ2-7,TRBV10-3,NA,CAIHSSGSNEQYF,TGTGCCATCCATTCTTCGGGGTCCAACGAGCAGTACTTC
14,NA,TRBJ1-5,TRBV30,TRBD1,CAWSVGTGHQPQHF,TGTGCCTGGAGTGTGGGGACAGGGCATCAGCCCCAGCATTTT
14,NA,TRBJ1-3,TRBV2,TRBD1,CASRRSGQVYTIYF,TGTGCCAGCAGGAGATCAGGACAGGTATACACCATATATTTT
15,few,TRBJ1-2,TRBV19,TRBD1,CASSPMTGYNYGYTF,TGTGCCAGTAGTCCTATGACAGGGTATAACTATGGCTACACCTTC
16,NA,TRBJ1-3,TRBV5-1,NA,CASSLAGGGTGNTIYF,TGCGCCAGCAGCTTGGCCGGGGGAGGCACTGGAAACACCATATATTTT
14,NA,TRBJ1-2,TRBV28,TRBD1,CASSAQGPNYGYTF,TGTGCCAGCAGTGCACAGGGGCCTAACTATGGCTACACCTTC
13,NA,TRBJ1-1,TRBV30,NA,CAWKRQASTEAFF,TGTGCCTGGAAAAGGCAGGCGTCCACTGAAGCTTTCTTT
15,NA,TRBJ1-3,TRBV5-6,NA,CASSFAGWAGNTIYF,TGTGCCAGCAGCTTCGCAGGGTGGGCTGGAAACACCATATATTTT
15,NA,TRBJ1-6,TRBV6-6,NA,CASSPQGFGNSPLHF,TGTGCCAGCAGCCCACAGGGTTTTGGTAATTCACCCCTCCACTTT
17,NA,TRBJ1-2,TRBV19,NA,CASSIPTNRALGQGYTF,TGTGCCAGTAGTATCCCTACGAACAGGGCGCTGGGGCAGGGCTACACCTTC
13,NA,TRBJ1-4,TRBV5-1,NA,CASSLPSGEKLFF,TGCGCCAGCAGCTTGCCCTCCGGTGAAAAACTGTTTTTT
18,NA,TRBJ2-1,TRBV9,TRBD2,CASSPGTSGGSSYNEQFF,TGTGCCAGCAGCCCGGGGACTAGCGGGGGGTCCTCCTACAATGAGCAGTTCTTC
17,NA,TRBJ2-1,TRBV4-1,TRBD1,CASSQDTGQGIYNEQFF,TGCGCCAGCAGCCAAGATACGGGACAGGGTATCTACAATGAGCAGTTCTTC
15,few,TRBJ1-6,TRBV19,NA,CASSLGTPNNSPLHF,TGTGCCAGTAGTTTGGGGACACCCAATAATTCACCCCTCCACTTT
15,NA,TRBJ1-2,TRBV7-8,NA,CASSLGRLSGDGYTF,TGTGCCAGCAGCTTAGGGCGGCTTAGCGGCGATGGCTACACCTTC
16,NA,TRBJ1-3,TRBV7-9,NA,CASSRGQFSSGNTIYF,TGTGCCAGCAGCCGTGGACAGTTCAGCTCTGGAAACACCATATATTTT
16,NA,TRBJ1-2,TRBV4-1,NA,CASSQGRGQANYGYTF,TGCGCCAGCAGCCAAGGTCGGGGTCAGGCTAACTATGGCTACACCTTC
13,NA,TRBJ1-1,TRBV10-3,NA,CAIKEQLNTEAFF,TGTGCCATCAAGGAACAGCTGAACACTGAAGCTTTCTTT
13,once,TRBJ1-2,TRBV30,TRBD1,CAWSGGTGGGYTF,TGTGCCTGGTCTGGTGGGACAGGCGGGGGCTACACCTTC
14,NA,TRBJ1-5,TRBV30,NA,CAWSQGHSNQPQHF,TGTGCCTGGAGCCAGGGGCATAGCAATCAGCCCCAGCATTTT
12,NA,TRBJ2-7,TRBV18,NA,CASSPRVHEQYF,TGTGCCAGCTCACCGAGGGTTCACGAGCAGTACTTC
16,NA,TRBJ2-7,TRBV5-6,NA,CASSLNRARFAYEQYF,TGTGCCAGCAGCCTCAACAGGGCCCGATTTGCCTACGAGCAGTACTTC
16,few,TRBJ2-5,TRBV4-2,TRBD1,CASSQQNRGRQETQYF,TGTGCCAGCAGCCAACAGAACAGGGGGCGGCAAGAGACCCAGTACTTC
15,NA,TRBJ1-4,TRBV6-1,NA,CASSRTGPNNEKLFF,TGTGCCAGCAGTAGAACGGGTCCCAATAATGAAAAACTGTTTTTT
13,NA,TRBJ2-2,TRBV7-2,NA,CASGAPNTGELFF,TGTGCCAGCGGGGCCCCGAACACCGGGGAGCTGTTTTTT
14,NA,TRBJ1-1,TRBV6-6,NA,CASSYLDLNTEAFF,TGTGCCAGCAGTTACTTGGACTTGAACACTGAAGCTTTCTTT
14,NA,TRBJ2-5,TRBV21-1,NA,CASGQLAYQETQYF,TGTGCCAGCGGCCAACTAGCGTACCAAGAGACCCAGTACTTC
14,NA,TRBJ2-5,TRBV5-1,NA,CASSLTGTQETQYF,TGCGCCAGCAGCTTGACCGGGACTCAAGAGACCCAGTACTTC
13,NA,TRBJ1-2,TRBV7-2,NA,CASSSSGGYGYTF,TGTGCCAGCAGCTCATCCGGGGGCTATGGCTACACCTTC
13,few,TRBJ2-7,TRBV29-1,TRBD1,CSVGQGWSYEQYF,TGCAGCGTTGGACAGGGTTGGTCCTACGAGCAGTACTTC
12,NA,TRBJ2-2,TRBV6-5,NA,CASSLNFGELFF,TGTGCCAGCAGCCTTAACTTCGGGGAGCTGTTTTTT
16,NA,TRBJ1-1,TRBV28,NA,CASSLWALGRRTEAFF,TGTGCCAGCAGTTTATGGGCACTGGGGCGCAGGACTGAAGCTTTCTTT
18,NA,TRBJ1-2,TRBV5-6,TRBD1,CASSLKRDRGGTNYGYTF,TGTGCCAGCAGCCTCAAACGGGACAGGGGGGGAACTAACTATGGCTACACCTTC
13,NA,TRBJ1-4,TRBV11-2,NA,CASRGGPNEKLFF,TGTGCCAGCAGGGGTGGGCCCAATGAAAAACTGTTTTTT
16,NA,TRBJ1-6,TRBV18,TRBD1,CASSLTGQGMNSPLHF,TGTGCCAGCTCACTTACGGGACAGGGCATGAATTCACCCCTCCACTTT
11,NA,TRBJ2-5,TRBV20-1,NA,CSATAGETQYF,TGCAGTGCTACCGCAGGGGAGACCCAGTACTTC
14,NA,TRBJ2-3,TRBV4-1,TRBD2,CARRLAGVTDTQYF,TGCGCCAGAAGACTAGCGGGAGTCACAGATACGCAGTATTTT
12,NA,TRBJ1-1,TRBV29-1,NA,CSVRREHTEAFF,TGCAGCGTTCGAAGGGAGCACACTGAAGCTTTCTTT
12,NA,TRBJ2-3,TRBV2,NA,CASSGQTDTQYF,TGTGCCAGCAGTGGACAGACAGATACGCAGTATTTT